These 24 T cell receptor beta chains were all obtained from the same sample, sequenced in a study of blood T cell repertoires in COVID-19. Only in-frame clones appear in the TCRdb table, and some are missing; sequencing was by immunoSEQ multiplex PCR. The sample contains more than 200,000 clones, around four fifths of which appear only once. The sequenced material came from peripheral blood. Receptors originate from a man aged 55 to 70 with acute or convalescent COVID-19.

The V gene is TRBV4-2, the J gene TRBJ2-4; 8 bases map to TRBD1. The CDR3 is 16 amino acids. Per the germline V gene, CDR1 is LGHNA and CDR2 is YNFKEQ. V was pared by 1 base and J by 1 base, with 3 bases of the junction left unmatched. CDR3 nucleotide sequence: TGTGCCAGCAGCCAAGCAGGGGGCGCGGCCAAAAACATTCAGTACTTC. Residues: CASSQAGGAAKNIQYF.

The chain has TRBV5-4 and TRBJ2-1; 11 bases fit TRBD2. Germline CDR1 reads SGHNT; CDR2 reads YYREEE (reference sequence). Trimming cost V 4 bases and J 5 bases; bases outside gene matches: 5. The CDR3 spans 15 residues. Written as DNA, the CDR3 is TGTGCCAGCAGCCGCACTAGCGGGAGTCACAATGAGCAGTTCTTC. Its protein is CASSRTSGSHNEQFF.

In nucleotides, the CDR3 is TGTGCCAGCAGCCACCGCCCCGGGACTAGTGGCGAGCAGTACTTC. It is translated as CASSHRPGTSGEQYF. The chain recombines TRBV7-9 with TRBJ2-7; TRBD2 agrees at 8 bases. Germline loops: CDR1 SEHNR, CDR2 FQNEAQ (reference sequence). There are 15 residues in the CDR3. V lost 5 bases and J lost 6; bases outside the gene matches: 12.

This clone was observed a single time. The chain has TRBV3-1 (or the pseudogene TRBV3-2) and TRBJ2-4, with TRBD2 matching over 9 bases. The V and J ends lost 3 bases and 8 bases, in that order; junction bases with no gene match: 8. Germline lookup yields CDR1 LGHDT and CDR2 YNNKEL (reference sequence). The CDR3 totals 15 residues. The DNA of the CDR3 is TGTGCCAGCAGCCACTTCGGCGGGGGGGCGGACATTCAGTACTTC. Translation: CASSHFGGGADIQYF.

The chain carries TRBV6-4 and TRBJ1-2; D might be TRBD1 (5 bases). CDR1 and CDR2 from the germline V gene are MRHNA and SNTAGT. Trimming took 0 bases from V and 8 from J, leaving 10 bases between them. This CDR3 spans 13 amino acids. The CDR3 loop is CASSDSFQGGYTF. The DNA of the CDR3 is TGTGCCAGCAGTGACTCTTTCCAGGGCGGCTACACCTTC.

CDR3 amino acids: CASSLGTNTEAFF. The CDR3, as DNA: TGTGCCAGCAGCTTAGGAACAAACACTGAAGCTTTCTTT. This chain uses TRBV7-9 with TRBJ1-1; D gene uncertain. The CDR3 consists of 13 residues. CDR1 and CDR2 (germline): SEHNR, FQNEAQ (reference sequence). Trimming shortened V by 1 base and J by 2 bases, and 5 bases separated the two germline ends.

The chain combines TRBV6-1 with TRBJ2-7, with D perhaps matching TRBD2 (5 bases). Trimming left V 2 bases short and J 4 bases short, with 9 bases between. CDR3 length: 13 residues. Germline V gene data show CDR1 as MNHNS and CDR2 as SASEGT. The CDR3: CASSEMWEYEQYF. The CDR3 nucleotides are TGTGCCAGCAGTGAAATGTGGGAGTACGAGCAGTACTTC.

The chain couples TRBV5-5 to TRBJ2-7, with D possibly being TRBD1 (6 bases). Germline CDR1 and CDR2: SGHKS and YYEKEE (reference sequence). The CDR3 covers 15 residues. Trimming pared 0 bases from V and 4 bases from J, leaving 14 bases between. The CDR3 coding sequence is TGTGCCAGCAGCTTGGTTGCAGGGGCGGAGTACGAGCAGTACTTC. Protein sequence: CASSLVAGAEYEQYF.

The chain uses TRBV9 and TRBJ1-5; no firm D call. V was cut by 4 bases and J by 3 bases, with 8 bases left in between. The CDR3 sequence is 13 residues long. Germline V gene data show CDR1 as SGDLS and CDR2 as YYNGEE. Here the CDR3 DNA reads TGTGCCAGCAGCCCTACCCCCAATCAGCCCCAGCATTTT. Translation: CASSPTPNQPQHF.

The rearrangement joins TRBV5-1 to TRBJ2-1; 9 positions match TRBD1. V shed 4 bases, J shed 8 bases, and the junction held 13 bases outside the gene matches. CDR1 SGHRS and CDR2 YFSETQ come from the germline V gene. This CDR3 has 16 amino acids. Written as DNA, the CDR3 is TGCGCCAGCAGCCCCGGGACAGGGAATTTCGTAGATGAGCAGTTCTTC. Its protein is CASSPGTGNFVDEQFF.

The rearrangement uses TRBV6-5 and TRBJ2-7; 8 positions match TRBD1. Trimming at V came to 5 bases and at J to 1 base, leaving 7 bases not matched to a gene. In germline, CDR1 is MNHEY, CDR2 SVGAGI. The CDR3 has 15 amino acids. CDR3 nucleotides: TGTGCCAGCAGTCATCAGGGGGCACCTTCCTACGAGCAGTACTTC. Its translation: CASSHQGAPSYEQYF.

The chain recombines TRBV15 with TRBJ1-6; D is unresolved. CDR3 length equals 15 residues. CDR1 and CDR2 from the germline V gene are LNHNV and YYDKDF (reference sequence). Trimming stripped 6 bases from V and 7 bases from J, with 16 bases between. The CDR3 DNA sequence: TGTGCCACCAGTAAATTGAACAACGGGAATTCACCCCTCCACTTT. This gives the protein CATSKLNNGNSPLHF.

This clone has just one count. J is TRBJ1-3 and V is TRBV28; D unresolved. V dropped 5 bases and J dropped 4 bases, with 15 bases sitting between them. Per germline, CDR1 MDHEN and CDR2 SYDVKM. The CDR3 contains 15 residues. The CDR3 DNA follows: TGTGCCAGCAGTCCCCTCCCCCTCCAGGGAAACACCATATATTTT. Translation gives CASSPLPLQGNTIYF.

The J gene is TRBJ1-5, the V gene TRBV24-1, with TRBD1 as a possible D gene (6 bases). Trimming pared 0 bases from V and 5 bases from J, leaving 10 bases between. Germline CDR1 and CDR2: KGHDR and SFDVKD. The CDR3 extends over 15 amino acids. The CDR3 region is CATSDLIAGDQPQHF. CDR3 nucleotides: TGTGCCACCAGTGATTTGATTGCAGGGGATCAGCCCCAGCATTTT.

V gene TRBV19 combines with J gene TRBJ1-5; D call uncertain. CDR3 length equals 18 residues. Germline CDR1 LNHDA, CDR2 SQIVND (reference sequence). The V end lost 4 bases, the J end lost 4 bases, and 23 bases lay between the germline ends. The CDR3 is CASSTPTSGQFRNQPQHF. The DNA of the CDR3 is TGTGCCAGTAGTACCCCTACGAGTGGGCAGTTTAGGAATCAGCCCCAGCATTTT.

The V call is TRBV4-1, the J call TRBJ1-4; tentatively, D is TRBD1 (6 bases). V was trimmed by 4 bases and J by 8 bases, leaving 20 bases between them. The CDR3 consists of 16 residues. Germline CDR1 MGHRA, CDR2 YSYEKL. Here the CDR3 DNA reads TGCGCCAGCAGCCTTTATCCAACAGGGTTAGGAGAAAAACTGTTTTTT. The encoded protein is CASSLYPTGLGEKLFF.

This chain joins TRBV15 and TRBJ1-2; 7 bases agree with TRBD1. Germline CDR1 reads LNHNV; CDR2 reads YYDKDF (reference sequence). The CDR3 contains 14 residues. The V gene end was trimmed by 3 bases and the J gene end by 8 bases; junction bases not matched to a gene: 9. CDR3 sequence (DNA): TGTGCCACCAGCAGGGAAGACAGGGATCGCGGCTACACCTTC. This codes for CATSREDRDRGYTF.

The chain employs TRBV4-3 and TRBJ2-2, with D maybe TRBD2 (5 bases). The CDR3 sequence is 16 residues long. CDR1 and CDR2 from the germline V gene are LGHNA and YSLEER. V dropped 1 base and J dropped 5 bases, with 14 bases sitting between them. The CDR3, as DNA: TGCGCCAGCAGCCAAGGCGAAGCTAGAGGGACCGGGGAGCTGTTTTTT. Translation: CASSQGEARGTGELFF.

The chain uses TRBV28 and TRBJ2-5; 11 bases line up with TRBD2. The germline V gene encodes CDR1 MDHEN and CDR2 SYDVKM. This CDR3 contains 16 residues. Trimming at V came to 2 bases and at J to 3 bases, leaving 5 bases not matched to a gene. The CDR3 loop is CASSLNTSGRKETQYF. For the CDR3, the DNA is TGTGCCAGCAGTTTAAATACTAGCGGGAGAAAAGAGACCCAGTACTTC.

V is TRBV19 and J is TRBJ2-7, with 10 bases that match TRBD2. The CDR3 is 15 amino acids. Germline V gene lookup returns CDR1 LNHDA and CDR2 SQIVND (reference sequence). V lost 5 bases to trimming and J lost 0 bases; unmatched junction nucleotides: 4. The CDR3 loop is CASSFSSGSSYEQYF. In DNA form, the CDR3 reads TGTGCCAGTAGTTTCTCTAGCGGGAGCTCCTACGAGCAGTACTTC. Combining the CDR3 with reference TRBV19 and TRBJ2-7 gives the whole variable domain DGGITQSPKYLFRKEGQNVTLSCEQNLNHDAMYWYRQDPGQGLRLIYYSQIVNDFQKGDIAEGYSVSREKKESFPLTVTSAQKNPTAFYLCASSFSSGSSYEQYFGPGTRLTVT.

This chain uses TRBV6-5 with TRBJ1-6, with D perhaps matching TRBD1 (5 bases). This CDR3 is 16 amino acids long. V dropped 0 bases and J dropped 9 bases, with 15 bases sitting between them. The germline V gene encodes CDR1 MNHEY and CDR2 SVGAGI. CDR3 nucleotide sequence: TGTGCCAGCAGTTACTCCCTCCGGGGGGGGACTTCACCCCTCCACTTT. Encoded protein: CASSYSLRGGTSPLHF.

This clone showed up just a few times. This chain joins TRBV19 and TRBJ1-6; the D gene is possibly TRBD1 (5 bases). This CDR3 comprises 14 residues. Germline V gene data show CDR1 as LNHDA and CDR2 as SQIVND (reference sequence). The V gene lost 2 bases and the J gene lost 7 bases, with 9 bases spanning the gap. CDR3 residues: CASSITGQNSPLHF. CDR3 DNA: TGTGCCAGTAGTATAACAGGACAAAATTCACCCCTCCACTTT.

The chain carries TRBV9 and TRBJ2-2, with 7 bases identical to TRBD1. The length of the CDR3 is 15 residues. After removal of 3 bases from V and 6 bases from J, the junction contained 8 bases not matched to a gene. Germline V CDR1 and CDR2: SGDLS, YYNGEE. CDR3 nucleotides: TGTGCCAGCAGCGCCGCGACAGGGACGGCCGGGGAGCTGTTTTTT. Translated, it gives CASSAATGTAGELFF.

The chain employs TRBV4-3 and TRBJ1-2, with 7 bases identical to TRBD1. Looked up from germline, CDR1 is LGHNA and CDR2 is YSLEER. The CDR3 is 13 residues long. The ends lost 1 base at V and 4 bases at J; junction bases unmatched: 0. For the CDR3, the DNA is TGCGCCAGCAGCCAAGGGGACAGCTATGGCTACACCTTC. Encoded protein: CASSQGDSYGYTF.